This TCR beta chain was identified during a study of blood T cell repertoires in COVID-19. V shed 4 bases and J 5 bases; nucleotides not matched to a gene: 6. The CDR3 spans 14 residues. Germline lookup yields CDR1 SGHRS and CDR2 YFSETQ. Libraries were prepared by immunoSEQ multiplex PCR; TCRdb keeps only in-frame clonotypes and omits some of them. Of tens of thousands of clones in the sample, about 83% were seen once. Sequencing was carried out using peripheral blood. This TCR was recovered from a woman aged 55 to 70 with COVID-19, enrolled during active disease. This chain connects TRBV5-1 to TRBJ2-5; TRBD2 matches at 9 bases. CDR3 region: CASSAGTSLETQYF. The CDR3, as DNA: TGCGCCAGCAGCGCGGGGACTAGCTTGGAGACCCAGTACTTC.